These T cell receptor beta chains were read from a single sample in a study of shared clonotypes between healthy human individuals. Here immunoSEQ multiplex PCR was the method, and the copy in TCRdb shows in-frame clones only, minus some. The sample lists roughly 590,000 clones, about 95% occurring once. Material for sequencing was naive CD8+ T cells sorted from blood. The source of these receptors is a woman in her 30s in good health. The CDR3 runs from the conserved cysteine through the conserved F or W. Each record gives: D gene, CDR3 length, clone size, V gene, J gene, CDR3 protein, CDR3 DNA. A D gene is named only where the DNA matches it firmly. Size tells how often a clone was seen (once, few, many) or the class of an expanded clone, and some rows leave it out.

d_gene: -
len: 14
abundance: -
v_gene: TRBV5-6
j_gene: TRBJ1-1
CDR3aa: CASSSRIMNTEAFF
CDR3nt: TGTGCCAGCAGCTCCAGGATAATGAACACTGAAGCTTTCTTT

d_gene: -
len: 14
abundance: -
v_gene: TRBV10-3
j_gene: TRBJ2-7
CDR3aa: CAISPGQSSYEQYF
CDR3nt: TGTGCCATCAGCCCGGGGCAGAGCTCCTACGAGCAGTACTTC

d_gene: -
len: 16
abundance: -
v_gene: TRBV7-8
j_gene: TRBJ2-7
CDR3aa: CASSQLGGLRPYEQYF
CDR3nt: TGTGCCAGCAGCCAATTGGGGGGACTTCGCCCCTACGAGCAGTACTTC

d_gene: -
len: 14
abundance: -
v_gene: TRBV27
j_gene: TRBJ2-3
CDR3aa: CASSLVRGTDTQYF
CDR3nt: TGTGCCAGCAGTTTGGTCAGGGGAACAGATACGCAGTATTTT

d_gene: -
len: 12
abundance: -
v_gene: TRBV11-2
j_gene: TRBJ1-1
CDR3aa: CASSLGQREAFF
CDR3nt: TGTGCCAGCAGCTTAGGACAACGCGAAGCTTTCTTT

d_gene: -
len: 16
abundance: -
v_gene: TRBV27
j_gene: TRBJ2-1
CDR3aa: CASTLRGGPSYNEQFF
CDR3nt: TGTGCCAGCACCCTCAGGGGCGGGCCTTCCTACAATGAGCAGTTCTTC

d_gene: -
len: 14
abundance: -
v_gene: TRBV9
j_gene: TRBJ1-5
CDR3aa: CASSVGGSNQPQHF
CDR3nt: TGTGCCAGCAGCGTCGGGGGAAGCAATCAGCCCCAGCATTTT

d_gene: -
len: 16
abundance: -
v_gene: TRBV19
j_gene: TRBJ2-6
CDR3aa: CASSIPQISGANVLTF
CDR3nt: TGTGCCAGTAGTATCCCCCAAATCTCTGGGGCCAACGTCCTGACTTTC

d_gene: -
len: 21
abundance: once
v_gene: TRBV21-1
j_gene: TRBJ2-1
CDR3aa: CASNERGTSGRFESSYNEQFF
CDR3nt: TGTGCCAGCAACGAACGAGGGACTAGCGGGAGGTTTGAGAGCTCCTACAATGAGCAGTTCTTC

d_gene: TRBD2
len: 16
abundance: -
v_gene: TRBV9
j_gene: TRBJ2-7
CDR3aa: CASSVASGSPAYEQYF
CDR3nt: TGTGCCAGCAGCGTAGCCAGCGGGAGTCCTGCCTACGAGCAGTACTTC

d_gene: -
len: 15
abundance: -
v_gene: TRBV5-1
j_gene: TRBJ1-3
CDR3aa: CASSLVGASGNTIYF
CDR3nt: TGCGCCAGCAGCTTGGTCGGAGCCTCTGGAAACACCATATATTTT

d_gene: -
len: 14
abundance: -
v_gene: TRBV15
j_gene: TRBJ1-4
CDR3aa: CATSRGPGLRELFF
CDR3nt: TGTGCCACCAGCAGAGGACCAGGGTTGAGAGAACTGTTTTTT

d_gene: TRBD2
len: 13
abundance: -
v_gene: TRBV7-9
j_gene: TRBJ2-7
CDR3aa: CASSPGTSYEQYF
CDR3nt: TGTGCCAGCAGCCCAGGGACTAGCTACGAGCAGTACTTC

d_gene: -
len: 15
abundance: -
v_gene: TRBV5-1
j_gene: TRBJ2-2
CDR3aa: CASSLASLGTGELFF
CDR3nt: TGCGCCAGCAGCTTGGCTAGCTTGGGCACCGGGGAGCTGTTTTTT

d_gene: -
len: 15
abundance: -
v_gene: TRBV5-6
j_gene: TRBJ2-1
CDR3aa: CASSLGGGSYNEQFF
CDR3nt: TGTGCCAGCAGCTTGGGTGGCGGCTCCTACAATGAGCAGTTCTTC